Below are 21 T cell receptor beta chains sequenced from a single sample in a study of blood T cell repertoires in COVID-19. The method was immunoSEQ multiplex PCR; TCRdb's version includes in-frame clones alone and lacks a portion of them. The sample has 180,000 or so clones, 85% to 90% seen once. The sequenced sample was peripheral blood. Every receptor here comes from a woman aged 80 or older in a cohort sampled during active or convalescent COVID-19.

This clone was seen just once. J is TRBJ1-6 and V is TRBV5-6; D remains ambiguous. The CDR3 contains 15 residues. Germline V CDR1 and CDR2: SGHDT, YYEEEE. Trimming left V 1 base short and J 8 bases short, with 13 bases between. CDR3 DNA: TGTGCCAGCAGCTTGAACCCATCCGGGGATTCACCCCTCCACTTT. This sequence encodes CASSLNPSGDSPLHF.

The rearrangement uses TRBV3-1 (or the pseudogene TRBV3-2) and TRBJ2-1; TRBD1 matches 12 bases. CDR3 length: 21 amino acids. V shed 3 bases and J 0 bases; nucleotides not matched to a gene: 15. Per germline, CDR1 LGHDT and CDR2 YNNKEL (reference sequence). The CDR3, as DNA: TGTGCCAGCAGCCATACCAAACCGGGACAGGGGGCACCGATCTCCTACAATGAGCAGTTCTTC. Amino acids: CASSHTKPGQGAPISYNEQFF.

V and J are TRBV6-5 and TRBJ2-7; D is possibly TRBD1 (5 bases). Per the germline V gene, CDR1 is MNHEY and CDR2 is SVGAGI. V lost 8 bases and J lost 7, with 24 bases in between. This CDR3 region has 15 residues. The CDR3: CASPRTSLRFGEQYF. DNA for the CDR3: TGTGCCAGCCCGAGGACATCCCTACGTTTCGGAGAGCAGTACTTC.

The count of this clone is one. The rearrangement links TRBV5-4 to TRBJ2-1; 13 bases line up with TRBD2. CDR1 and CDR2 (germline): SGHNT, YYREEE (reference sequence). With V trimmed by 4 bases and J by 6 bases, 10 bases remained unmatched. The CDR3 has 17 amino acids. In DNA, the CDR3 is TGTGCCAGCAGCCCTACCACTAGCGGGGGGGGCGTCAATGAGCAGTTCTTC. Its protein is CASSPTTSGGGVNEQFF.

The chain couples TRBV28 to TRBJ1-4; D gene uncertain. The CDR3 covers 15 residues. V was pared by 5 bases and J by 0 bases, with 10 bases between. The germline V gene has CDR1 MDHEN and CDR2 SYDVKM. The CDR3 loop reads CASSPPTSTNEKLFF. In nucleotides, the CDR3 is TGTGCCAGCAGTCCCCCGACATCAACTAATGAAAAACTGTTTTTT.

The J gene is TRBJ1-2, the V gene TRBV27; possible D gene TRBD1, 5 bases. V dropped 4 bases and J dropped 0 bases, with 18 bases sitting between them. This CDR3 has 17 amino acids. Germline loops: CDR1 MNHEY, CDR2 SMNVEV (reference sequence). The CDR3 region is CASSSQLRDYPNYGYTF. The CDR3 DNA is TGTGCCAGCAGTTCACAACTCCGGGACTACCCTAACTATGGCTACACCTTC.

This rearrangement joins TRBV28 to TRBJ1-5, with 7 bases aligning to TRBD1. Per the germline V gene, CDR1 is MDHEN and CDR2 is SYDVKM. The J segment lost 0 bases and the V segment lost 6 bases, leaving 8 bases of the junction unmatched. The CDR3 length is 16 residues. Here the CDR3 DNA reads TGTGCCAGCAGCTCTGGACAGGCGTCTAGCAATCAGCCCCAGCATTTT. Its translation is CASSSGQASSNQPQHF.

This clone has a single count. The chain combines TRBV30 with TRBJ2-7, with D perhaps TRBD1 (6 bases). The CDR3 consists of 11 residues. The germline V and J ends were trimmed by 5 bases and 6 bases, with 11 bases remaining between them. Per the germline V gene, CDR1 is GTSNPN and CDR2 is SVGIG (reference sequence). CDR3 sequence: CAWAAGAEQYF. In DNA, the CDR3 is TGTGCCTGGGCAGCAGGGGCCGAGCAGTACTTC.

The genes are TRBV11-3 and TRBJ2-3; TRBD2 might be the D (6 bases). Germline loops: CDR1 SGHNT, CDR2 YENEEA. This CDR3 has 15 residues. The V end lost 5 bases, the J end lost 3 bases, and 15 bases lay between the germline ends. Written as DNA, the CDR3 is TGTGCCAGCAGCCTGACTGGGGGGTCAACAGATACGCAGTATTTT. This encodes CASSLTGGSTDTQYF. Full variable domain (missing parts from reference TRBV11-3 and TRBJ2-3): EAGVVQSPRYKIIEKKQPVAFWCNPISGHNTLYWYLQNLGQGPELLIRYENEEAVDDSQLPKDRFSAERLKGVDSTLKIQPAELGDSAVYLCASSLTGGSTDTQYFGPGTRLTVL.

This chain links TRBV5-1 with TRBJ2-1; D may be TRBD1 (6 bases). The CDR3 runs 15 residues. Germline V gene lookup returns CDR1 SGHRS and CDR2 YFSETQ. The V end lost 3 bases, the J end lost 6 bases, and 16 bases lay between the germline ends. In DNA, the CDR3 is TGCGCCAGCAGCTCCCGGGACACCCGGGTCAATGAGCAGTTCTTC. It yields the protein CASSSRDTRVNEQFF.

V is TRBV6-5 and J is TRBJ2-2; D is possibly TRBD2 (5 bases). This CDR3 region has 14 residues. Germline lookup yields CDR1 MNHEY and CDR2 SVGAGI. The chain's CDR3 is CVSGRVGDTGELFF. In nucleotides, the CDR3 is TGTGTTTCGGGGAGAGTGGGTGACACCGGGGAGCTGTTTTTT.

The rearrangement joins TRBV30 to TRBJ1-5; D gene ambiguous. This CDR3 has 14 amino acids. Trimming shortened V by 6 bases and J by 4 bases, and 16 bases separated the two germline ends. The germline V gene has CDR1 GTSNPN and CDR2 SVGIG (reference sequence). The CDR3 DNA follows: TGTGCCTGCCGAGGAGATACCCAGAATCAGCCCCAGCATTTT. Residues: CACRGDTQNQPQHF. Together with reference TRBV30 and TRBJ1-5, the CDR3 gives the full variable domain: SQTIHQWPATLVQPVGSPLSLECTVEGTSNPNLYWYRQAAGRGLQLLFYSVGIGQISSEVPQNLSASRPQDRQFILSSKKLLLSDSGFYLCACRGDTQNQPQHFGDGTRLSIL.

In this sample, this clone turned up a few times. The chain is built from TRBV11-3 and TRBJ1-6; 7 nucleotides agree with TRBD1. Looked up from germline, CDR1 is SGHNT and CDR2 is YENEEA. CDR3 length equals 18 residues. V was pared by 5 bases and J by 1 base, with 11 bases of the junction left unmatched. As DNA, the CDR3 is TGTGCCAGCAGCCGACAGGGAAGCTGGGGGTCCTATAATTCACCCCTCCACTTT. Translated, it gives CASSRQGSWGSYNSPLHF. The variable domain in full, with the rest retrieved from reference TRBV11-3 and TRBJ1-6, is EAGVVQSPRYKIIEKKQPVAFWCNPISGHNTLYWYLQNLGQGPELLIRYENEEAVDDSQLPKDRFSAERLKGVDSTLKIQPAELGDSAVYLCASSRQGSWGSYNSPLHFGNGTRLTVT.

The chain links TRBV4-1 to TRBJ2-1; 9 bases align to TRBD2. CDR1 and CDR2 (germline): MGHRA, YSYEKL. The V gene end was trimmed by 1 base and the J gene end by 4 bases; junction bases not matched to a gene: 2. The CDR3 is 15 residues long. CDR3 coding DNA: TGCGCCAGCAGCCAAGTAGCGGGGGCTTACAATGAGCAGTTCTTC. Its translation: CASSQVAGAYNEQFF.

This rearrangement joins TRBV9 to TRBJ2-3, with TRBD1 matching over 8 bases. The CDR3 has 14 residues. In germline, CDR1 is SGDLS, CDR2 YYNGEE. With 4 bases clipped from V and 6 bases from J, the junction kept 7 bases outside the gene matches. The CDR3 coding sequence is TGTGCCAGCAGCCCGGGACAGGCATCCGATACGCAGTATTTT. Translated, it gives CASSPGQASDTQYF.

The chain combines TRBV5-1 with TRBJ1-2; 7 bases fit TRBD1. This CDR3 is 13 amino acids long. CDR1 is SGHRS and CDR2 is YFSETQ in the germline V gene. J lost 4 bases, V lost 6 bases, and 6 bases had no gene match. CDR3 nucleotides: TGCGCCAGCAAAGCGGCAGGGGGCTATGGCTACACCTTC. It encodes CASKAAGGYGYTF.

V usage is TRBV4-1 and J usage is TRBJ2-5; 10 nucleotides align to TRBD2. Germline V gene sequence: CDR1 MGHRA, CDR2 YSYEKL. V was clipped by 4 bases and J by 5 bases; unmatched bases: 10. CDR3 length equals 16 residues. The CDR3: CASSRLPSGSAETQYF. The CDR3 DNA reads as TGCGCCAGCAGCCGCCTACCTAGCGGGAGCGCGGAGACCCAGTACTTC.

The V call is TRBV6-1, the J call TRBJ2-2; 11 nucleotides align to TRBD2. The germline gives CDR1 MNHNS, CDR2 SASEGT. The CDR3 consists of 17 residues. J gave up 1 base and V 4 bases, and 5 bases lay outside the gene matches. CDR3 in amino acids: CASSGNLAGGNTGELFF. The CDR3 DNA follows: TGTGCCAGCAGTGGAAACCTAGCGGGGGGGAACACCGGGGAGCTGTTTTTT.

The rearrangement uses TRBV29-1 and TRBJ1-3; 8 positions agree with TRBD1. The V gene end was trimmed by 4 bases and the J gene end by 0 bases; junction bases not matched to a gene: 5. The germline gives CDR1 SQVTM, CDR2 ANQGSEA. The CDR3 has 15 amino acids. CDR3 DNA sequence: TGCAGCGTTGGGGACAGGACTTACTCTGGAAACACCATATATTTT. Encoded protein: CSVGDRTYSGNTIYF.

This sequence joins TRBV5-5 and TRBJ2-7, with D maybe TRBD1 (6 bases). Trimming took off 4 bases at V and 10 bases at J, with 21 bases between the two ends. The CDR3 is made up of 14 amino acids. The V gene's germline CDR1 is SGHKS and CDR2 YYEKEE (reference sequence). CDR3 sequence (DNA): TGTGCCAGCAGCCCCTTGCAGGGGCCCGGTATTCAGTACGTC. Amino acids: CASSPLQGPGIQYV.

The chain has TRBV11-3 and TRBJ1-5; D is unclear. Germline lookup yields CDR1 SGHNT and CDR2 YENEEA. This CDR3 is built from 12 residues. Trimming removed 2 bases from V and 5 bases from J, with 4 bases in between. The CDR3: CASSLRDQPQHF. The CDR3 DNA follows: TGTGCCAGCAGCTTACGGGATCAGCCCCAGCATTTT.